One sample yielded the 27 T cell receptor beta chains listed below, sequenced in a study of CD4 and CD8 cells across lung adenocarcinoma regions. From the PCR reads, TCRdb called clonotypes with MiXCR, one entry per CDR3 protein. The data hold about 4,000 distinct CDR3 sequences, with about 53% observed a single time. Sequenced sample: CD4+ T cells from the margin of a lung tumor. The source of these receptors is a female donor with lung adenocarcinoma. The CD4 and CD8 labels of this study may be unreliable.

This clonotype rates as large. The V gene is TRBV6-1, the J gene TRBJ2-3; TRBD2 matches 14 bases. J gave up 7 bases and V 6 bases, and 6 bases lay outside the gene matches. CDR1 and CDR2 from the germline V gene are MNHNS and SASEGT. This CDR3 has 15 residues. CDR3 bases: TGTGCCAGCAGGCCGGGACTAGCGGGAGCCAATACGCAGTATTTT. Amino acids: CASRPGLAGANTQYF.

This chain joins TRBV6-1 and TRBJ2-3; D not resolved. CDR1 and CDR2 (germline): MNHNS, SASEGT. The CDR3 totals 15 residues. V was clipped by 9 bases and J by 5 bases, with 21 bases between them. The CDR3 DNA reads as TGTGCCAGGGGAATCCAGGCTGTGGGAAAAGATACGCAGTATTTT. It is translated as CARGIQAVGKDTQYF.

This clonotype rates as medium-sized. V usage is TRBV6-1 and J usage is TRBJ1-1, with D unresolved. This CDR3 spans 15 amino acids. The germline gives CDR1 MNHNS, CDR2 SASEGT. V shed 8 bases and J shed 4 bases, with 20 bases lying between them. CDR3 protein: CASGSRSGLGTEAFF. The CDR3 bases are TGTGCCAGCGGAAGCCGGTCTGGCCTCGGCACTGAAGCTTTCTTT.

This clonotype was counted once. The rearrangement links TRBV12-3 or TRBV12-4 to TRBJ2-1; 9 bases agree with TRBD2. CDR3 length: 16 amino acids. With V trimmed by 8 bases and J by 7 bases, 15 bases remained unmatched. The CDR3 spells CASGSEWREGQNEQFF. CDR3 nucleotide sequence: TGTGCCAGCGGAAGCGAATGGCGGGAGGGCCAGAATGAGCAGTTCTTC.

Notes on this clonotype: No conserved phenylalanine or tryptophan is present at the end of the CDR3, so a read error is the likely explanation. The DNA is omitted, as the CDR3 cannot be located on it reliably, and the CDR3 follows TCRdb's listing. This chain joins TRBV12-5 and TRBJ2-3. Germline V lookup: CDR1 LGHNT, CDR2 FRNRAP. With termini counted, the CDR3 has 8 amino acids. CDR3: CRHKVSLC.

This chain uses TRBV6-1 with TRBJ2-1; D possibly uses TRBD1 or TRBD2 (5 bases each). Trimming removed 3 bases at V and 10 bases at J, with 22 bases between. CDR1 and CDR2 (germline): MNHNS, SASEGT. The CDR3 length is 16 residues. CDR3 sequence (DNA): TGTGCCAGCAGTGAGAGGGCAGGGTCGGTCTCCTACGAGCAGTTCTTC. This translates into CASSERAGSVSYEQFF.

Turning to this clonotype: At one end the junction does not follow the germline gene, possibly because of a read error. CDR3 nucleotide sequence: TGTGCCAGCAGTCATGGGATCAATTTAGCAGGGAATGAAACACTCTATTTT. This sequence encodes CASSHGINLAGNETLYF. V gene TRBV12-3 or TRBV12-4 combines with J gene TRBJ1-4; perhaps TRBD1 as D (5 bases). The CDR3 runs 17 residues.

This chain connects TRBV10-1 to TRBJ2-5; 9 bases line up with TRBD2. The end of the DNA fits TRBJ2-1 better, so the J call may be wrong. Germline V CDR1 and CDR2: WNHNN, SYGVQD (reference sequence). The CDR3 has 15 residues. The CDR3 bases are TGCGCCAGCAGTGTTCGGGGCGGGAGGGCGGGTGAGCAGTTCTTC. Encoded protein: CASSVRGGRAGEQFF.

This clonotype is medium-sized by share. The V call is TRBV11-3, the J call TRBJ2-1, with D possibly being TRBD2 (5 bases). The V end lost 3 bases, the J end lost 6 bases, and 15 bases lay between the germline ends. Germline assignment: CDR1 SGHNT and CDR2 YENEEA. The CDR3 has 15 residues. This CDR3 is CASSLGGLGGNEQFF. The CDR3, as DNA: TGTGCCAGCAGCTTGGGCGGGCTAGGTGGCAATGAGCAGTTCTTC.

This clonotype is medium-sized within its sample. The V gene is TRBV3-1, the J gene TRBJ2-1; D is unclear. V was cut by 6 bases and J by 2 bases, with 11 bases left in between. The CDR3 length is 14 residues. CDR1 and CDR2 (germline): LGHDT, YNNKEL (reference sequence). The CDR3, as DNA: TGTGCCAGCAGTTCCGACACAGCCTACAATGAGCAGTTCTTC. Translation gives CASSSDTAYNEQFF.

In its sample, this clonotype was seen a few times. The chain links TRBV7-2 to TRBJ2-4; 10 nucleotides match TRBD2. Germline assignment: CDR1 SGHTA and CDR2 FQGNSA. The CDR3 has 14 residues. The ends lost 6 bases at V and 5 bases at J; junction bases unmatched: 4. CDR3 residues: CASSLAGVENIQYF. The CDR3 region has the DNA TGTGCCAGCAGTCTAGCGGGAGTAGAAAACATTCAGTACTTC.

The chain uses TRBV6-1 and TRBJ1-6; D gene uncertain. Deletions cut 2 bases from V and 0 bases from J, with 14 bases between. The CDR3 sequence is 18 residues long. Germline V lookup: CDR1 MNHNS, CDR2 SASEGT. The CDR3 sequence: CASSEPTLSSSYNSPLHF. DNA for the CDR3: TGTGCCAGCAGTGAACCGACTCTATCGAGCTCCTATAATTCACCCCTCCACTTT.

The J gene is TRBJ2-1, the V gene TRBV15; no definite D call. Matching the DNA end better, TRBJ2-7 makes the J call doubtful. Germline lookup yields CDR1 LNHNV and CDR2 YYDKDF (reference sequence). CDR3 length equals 13 residues. The CDR3 here is CATSDGDNYEQYF. In nucleotides, the CDR3 is TGTGCCACCAGCGACGGCGACAACTACGAGCAGTACTTC.

The genes are TRBV6-1 and TRBJ2-1; 10 bases align to TRBD2. TRBJ2-7 matches the DNA end more closely, so the J call is doubtful. Germline CDR1 reads MNHNS; CDR2 reads SASEGT. The CDR3 spans 15 residues. This CDR3 is CASSARSSGSNEQYF. The CDR3 bases are TGTGCCAGCAGTGCTAGGTCTAGCGGGAGCAACGAGCAGTACTTC.

In this sample, this clonotype is large (0.1 to 1%). This chain connects TRBV6-1 to TRBJ2-5, with TRBD1 matching over 7 bases. Judging by the DNA end, TRBJ2-7 fits better; the J call may be wrong. Germline V gene sequence: CDR1 MNHNS, CDR2 SASEGT. CDR3 length: 15 residues. CDR3 DNA: TGTGCCAGCAGTGAAGCGCTTATAGGGGGCTTCGAGCAGTACTTC. Its protein product is CASSEALIGGFEQYF.

The rearrangement uses TRBV27 and TRBJ2-1; the match to TRBD2 covers 7 bases. This CDR3 region has 16 residues. Trimming cost V 5 bases and J 0 bases; bases outside gene matches: 7. CDR1 and CDR2 (germline): MNHEY, SMNVEV (reference sequence). DNA for the CDR3: TGTGCCAGCAGTACAGCTAGCGGAAGCTCCTACAATGAGCAGTTCTTC. Translating it yields CASSTASGSSYNEQFF.

This clonotype is termed medium-sized (0.01 to 0.1%). This sequence joins TRBV7-2 and TRBJ1-2, with D unresolved. Germline CDR1 reads SGHTA; CDR2 reads FQGNSA. The CDR3 totals 14 residues. The ends were cut back, 5 bases at V and 4 bases at J, with 14 bases in the middle. CDR3 bases: TGTGCCAGCAGCCCCCCCGGGCGGGGCTATGGCTACACCTTC. This codes for CASSPPGRGYGYTF.

This clonotype was seen more than once but under ten times. V gene TRBV4-1 combines with J gene TRBJ2-1; 7 positions match TRBD1. Germline values: CDR1 MGHRA, CDR2 YSYEKL. Trimming removed 0 bases from V and 0 bases from J; junction bases left unmatched: 2. The CDR3 sequence is 16 residues long. The CDR3 coding sequence is TGCGCCAGCAGCCAAGATAGGGGGCGCTCCTACAATGAGCAGTTCTTC. This translates into CASSQDRGRSYNEQFF.

This clonotype is deemed medium-sized. V is TRBV25-1 and J is TRBJ2-7, with D uncertain. Germline loops: CDR1 MGHDK, CDR2 SYGVNS. With 3 bases removed from V and 5 bases from J, the gap between germline ends came to 8 bases. The CDR3 length is 12 residues. The CDR3 coding sequence is TGTGCCAGCAGTGACAGTGGAGACGAGCAGTACTTC. The encoded protein is CASSDSGDEQYF.

This chain links TRBV6-1 with TRBJ1-3, with 8 nucleotides matching TRBD1. This CDR3 has 15 residues. Trimming cost V 5 bases and J 4 bases; bases outside gene matches: 7. Germline loops: CDR1 MNHNS, CDR2 SASEGT. The CDR3 nucleotides are TGTGCCAGCAGTCAGGACAGGGCGCGAGGAAACACCATATATTTT. It specifies CASSQDRARGNTIYF.

This clonotype is labeled large (0.1 to 1%). The chain links TRBV25-1 to TRBJ2-5; D is possibly TRBD1 or TRBD2 (7 bases each). Trimming took off 6 bases at V and 3 bases at J, with 14 bases between the two ends. The CDR3 contains 14 residues. The germline V gene has CDR1 MGHDK and CDR2 SYGVNS. DNA of the CDR3: TGTGCCAGCAGCGTCAGGGGGGGCGAAGAGACCCAGTACTTC. As protein: CASSVRGGEETQYF.

The chain has TRBV12-3 or TRBV12-4 and TRBJ2-1, with D unclear. This CDR3 is 13 amino acids long. The V and J ends lost 6 bases and 4 bases respectively, with 10 bases between them. This chain's CDR3 is CASSPAEYNEQFF. The DNA of the CDR3 is TGTGCCAGCAGCCCCGCGGAATACAATGAGCAGTTCTTC.

The count of this clonotype is one. This chain uses TRBV6-1 with TRBJ2-4; 9 nucleotides align to TRBD2. The last part of the DNA fits TRBJ2-1 better; the J call may be wrong. Germline V gene sequence: CDR1 MNHNS, CDR2 SASEGT. This CDR3 is 14 amino acids long. DNA for the CDR3: TGTGCCAGCCGAAAGACTAGCGGAGTGAATGAGCAGTTCTTC. Amino acids: CASRKTSGVNEQFF.

The chain links TRBV27 to TRBJ2-6; D perhaps matches TRBD2 (5 bases). Trimming cost V 7 bases and J 14 bases, with 24 bases left between them. Germline V lookup: CDR1 MNHEY, CDR2 SMNVEV (reference sequence). The CDR3 has 15 amino acids. The CDR3 region is CASTKLGAGGNILTF. The CDR3 DNA sequence: TGTGCCAGCACCAAGCTGGGCGCTGGAGGAAACATCCTGACTTTC.

The V and J genes are TRBV6-1 and TRBJ2-3; TRBD2 matches at 13 bases. The end of the DNA is better explained by TRBJ2-4, so the J call may be wrong. CDR1 and CDR2 (germline): MNHNS, SASEGT. This CDR3 is built from 15 residues. The CDR3 protein is CASSGLAGGKDTQYF. In nucleotides, the CDR3 is TGTGCCAGCAGTGGACTAGCGGGAGGTAAAGATACTCAGTACTTC.

This clonotype came up a few times. The V and J genes are TRBV6-1 and TRBJ2-1, with TRBD2 as a possible D gene (6 bases). Germline-derived CDR1 and CDR2 are MNHNS and SASEGT. The germline V and J ends were trimmed by 0 bases and 9 bases, with 21 bases remaining between them. The CDR3 has 17 residues. This CDR3 is CASSEAGVGRLGGEQFF. In nucleotides, the CDR3 is TGTGCCAGCAGTGAAGCGGGCGTGGGAAGACTAGGCGGTGAGCAGTTCTTC.

By its share, this clonotype is medium-sized (0.01 to 0.1%). This chain uses TRBV27 with TRBJ2-1, with D hard to call. Trimming stripped 6 bases from V and 9 bases from J, with 12 bases between. Germline-derived CDR1 and CDR2 are MNHEY and SMNVEV (reference sequence). The CDR3 length is 12 residues. DNA of the CDR3: TGTGCCAGCAGGTTAAGGGTTGGTGAGCAGTTCTTC. It codes for CASRLRVGEQFF.